This T cell receptor beta chain originates from a study of T-cell memory formation after mild COVID-19. MiXCR, applied by TCRdb to the 5' RACE reads, yields one record per CDR3 protein. The sample shows approximately 580,000 distinct CDR3 sequences, about a fifth of them seen only once. Germline lookup yields CDR1 SGHRS and CDR2 YFSETQ. This CDR3 has 14 amino acids. V was trimmed by 4 bases and J by 7 bases, leaving 15 bases between them. The specimen was PBMCs or a T cell subset sorted from them (not recorded which). The chain has TRBV5-1 and TRBJ1-5; tentatively, D is TRBD1 (5 bases). The clonotype was recovered from an adult woman who had mild COVID-19 (a few samples of this study predate the infection). Cell type and time point are not known. CDR3 region: CASSETPGTQPQHF. The CDR3 region has the DNA TGCGCCAGCAGCGAAACCCCAGGGACGCAGCCCCAGCATTTT.